This entry concerns a single T cell receptor beta chain. The target antigen is unknown. 13 Jbeta primers and 60 Vbeta primers were used for the PCR. Sequenced by immunoSEQ multiplex PCR; TCRdb stores in-frame clones only, minus some. The sample holds about 80,000 clones, 75% to 85% seen once. This sample is part of a study of cytomegalovirus exposure and HLA in healthy donors. Regarding the study as a whole: HLA restriction was apparent for most CMV-associated TCR beta chains in a later analysis.

The V and J ends lost 0 bases and 3 bases respectively, with 19 bases between them. The length of the CDR3 is 17 residues. Looked up from germline, CDR1 is SGDLS and CDR2 is YYNGEE. The V and J genes are TRBV9 and TRBJ2-7, with D maybe TRBD1 (6 bases). The sequence was collected from a man over 45 in good health and CMV-seropositive. Sequenced material: PBMCs. The CDR3 coding sequence is TGTGCCAGCAGCGTAGGGGACCTGGCAGGGGCCGACTACGAGCAGTACTTC. Translating gives CASSVGDLAGADYEQYF.